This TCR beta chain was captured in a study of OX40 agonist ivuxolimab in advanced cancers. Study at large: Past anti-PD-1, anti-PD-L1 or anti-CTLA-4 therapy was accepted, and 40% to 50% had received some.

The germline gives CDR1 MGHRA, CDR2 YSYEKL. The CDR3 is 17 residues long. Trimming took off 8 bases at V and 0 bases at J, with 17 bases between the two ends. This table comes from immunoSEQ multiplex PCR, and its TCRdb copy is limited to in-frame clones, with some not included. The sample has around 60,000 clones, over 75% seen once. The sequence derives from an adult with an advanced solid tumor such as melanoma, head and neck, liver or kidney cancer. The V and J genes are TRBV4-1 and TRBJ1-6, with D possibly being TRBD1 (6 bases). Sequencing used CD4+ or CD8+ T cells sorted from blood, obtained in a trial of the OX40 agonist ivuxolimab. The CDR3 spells CASSQIDRISYNSPLHF. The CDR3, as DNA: TGCGCCAGCTCTCAGATAGACAGGATCTCCTATAATTCACCCCTCCACTTT.